Reported below is one T cell receptor (beta chain). Its antigen is undetermined. TCRdb ran MiXCR on the RT-PCR reads and lists one entry per CDR3 protein. The repertoire has 650,000 to 800,000 distinct CDR3 sequences, under 20% of them found once; the top ten carry approximately 10%. The data derive from a study of response to subunit inactivated influenza vaccine. The study, taken as a whole, reports: It was suggested by the authors that few new T cells are recruited by each seasonal influenza vaccination.

The input for sequencing was PBMCs from blood, taken roughly 5 days after vaccination. The TCR sequence derives from a man in his forties or fifties who received an inactivated influenza vaccine.

This CDR3 is CATSDPGTVVETQYF. The CDR3 nucleotides read TGTGCCACCAGTGATCCCGGGACAGTTGTGGAGACCCAGTACTTC. The chain carries TRBV24-1 and TRBJ2-5; TRBD1 matches 7 bases. Germline assignment: CDR1 KGHDR and CDR2 SFDVKD. Trimming took 3 bases from V and 5 from J; bases not matched to a gene: 8. This CDR3 contains 15 residues.